What follows are 6 T cell receptor beta chains derived from one specimen sequenced in a study of T cells in Graves' hyperthyroidism and ophthalmopathy. RNA transcripts gave rise to amplified TCR beta CDR3 regions. The TCR CDR3 was amplified in a first-round RT-PCR using the HTBI primer set. TCRdb reprocessed the multiplex PCR reads via MiXCR and lists one record per CDR3 protein. Of about 550,000 distinct CDR3 sequences in the sample, about 20% are singletons; the top ten hold about 25%. The sample comprised blood. The receptor source for this set is a man aged 18 to 35 with Graves' hyperthyroidism.

This clonotype was picked up many times. The chain employs TRBV6-1 and TRBJ1-2; D is unclear. Per germline, CDR1 MNHNS and CDR2 SASEGT. Trimming took off 1 base at V and 5 bases at J, with 11 bases between the two ends. CDR3 size: 14 residues. CDR3: CASSEGHREYGYTF. The CDR3 DNA is TGTGCCAGCAGTGAAGGCCACAGAGAATATGGCTACACCTTC.

This clonotype was seen ten or more times. The chain carries TRBV6-5 and TRBJ2-7; D possibly corresponds to TRBD2 (5 bases). V was shortened by 0 bases and J by 5 bases, with 14 bases between the two germline ends. The CDR3 has 15 residues. Per germline, CDR1 MNHEY and CDR2 SVGAGI. CDR3 coding DNA: TGTGCCAGCAGTTACTCGAGAGGGATGGTCCACGAGCAGTACTTC. Translation: CASSYSRGMVHEQYF.

This clonotype was counted many times. V usage is TRBV29-1 and J usage is TRBJ2-5; tentatively, D is TRBD2 (7 bases). Trimming removed 6 bases from V and 5 bases from J, with 19 bases in between. The V gene's germline CDR1 is SQVTM and CDR2 ANQGSEA. The CDR3 is 14 amino acids. The DNA for the CDR3 is TGCAGCGTCTTTGGGGGAGGGGGAAAGGAGACCCAGTACTTC. Its translation: CSVFGGGGKETQYF.

The chain employs TRBV30 and TRBJ2-7; TRBD2 matches at 12 bases. CDR1 GTSNPN and CDR2 SVGIG come from the germline V gene (reference sequence). This CDR3 has 15 residues. The V segment lost 2 bases and the J segment 5 bases; nucleotides outside the gene matches: 7. CDR3 amino acids: CAWSRASGGEDEQYF. The CDR3 coding sequence is TGTGCCTGGAGTAGAGCTAGCGGGGGGGAAGACGAGCAGTACTTC.

This clonotype was recorded at least ten times. This sequence joins TRBV15 and TRBJ1-2, with D unclear. The CDR3 runs 13 residues. V dropped 5 bases and J dropped 4 bases, with 11 bases sitting between them. Germline V gene data show CDR1 as LNHNV and CDR2 as YYDKDF (reference sequence). CDR3 protein: CATSVFRGYGYTF. The CDR3, as DNA: TGTGCCACCAGCGTTTTCCGGGGCTATGGCTACACCTTC.

In this sample, this clonotype turned up many times. J is TRBJ1-2 and V is TRBV9; 10 bases align to TRBD1. With V trimmed by 0 bases and J by 7 bases, 6 bases remained unmatched. Germline loops: CDR1 SGDLS, CDR2 YYNGEE. The CDR3 spans 15 residues. CDR3 nucleotides: TGTGCCAGCAGCGTAGGAGCGGGACAGGGGTTTGGCTACACCTTC. This encodes CASSVGAGQGFGYTF.